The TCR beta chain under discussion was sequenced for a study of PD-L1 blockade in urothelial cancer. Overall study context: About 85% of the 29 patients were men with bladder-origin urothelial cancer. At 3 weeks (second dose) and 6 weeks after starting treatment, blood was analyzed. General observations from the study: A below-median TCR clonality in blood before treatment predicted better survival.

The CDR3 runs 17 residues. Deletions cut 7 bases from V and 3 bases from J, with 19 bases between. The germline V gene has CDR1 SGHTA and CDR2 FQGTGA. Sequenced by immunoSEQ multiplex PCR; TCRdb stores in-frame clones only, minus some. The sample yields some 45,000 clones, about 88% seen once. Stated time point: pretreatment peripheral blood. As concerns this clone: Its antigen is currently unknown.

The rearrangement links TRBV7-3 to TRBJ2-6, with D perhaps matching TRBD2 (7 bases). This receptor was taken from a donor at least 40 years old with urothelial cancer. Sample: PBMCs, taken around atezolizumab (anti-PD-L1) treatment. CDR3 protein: CASTPKGGGNGANVLTF. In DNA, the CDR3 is TGTGCCAGCACCCCCAAGGGGGGGGGAAATGGGGCCAACGTCCTGACTTTC.